These T cell receptor beta chains were read from a single sample in a study of blood T cell repertoires in COVID-19. Assay: immunoSEQ multiplex PCR; the TCRdb copy retains only in-frame clones and omits some. The sample lists over 150,000 clones; approximately 80% were seen once. Sequencing used peripheral blood. The receptor source for this set is a woman aged 60 to 75 with acute or convalescent COVID-19. Each CDR3 is given without its conserved first and last residue. D genes are given only for firm matches.

D: TRBD2
V: TRBV7-3
CDR3: ASSVTSGGSLWPDTQY

D: TRBD1
V: TRBV27
CDR3: ASSSRQGANYGYT

D: TRBD1
V: TRBV5-6
CDR3: ASSRPGTGMSSEKLF

D: TRBD2
V: TRBV19
CDR3: ASSRGLAGGPSYNEQF

D: TRBD2
V: TRBV7-8
CDR3: ASSLVGGGAEEQY

D: .
V: TRBV11-3
CDR3: ASSLGGSCSNQPQH

D: .
V: TRBV29-1
CDR3: SVEDPTGMNTEAF

D: TRBD2
V: TRBV6-6
CDR3: ASKIAGDTGELF

D: TRBD1
V: TRBV2
CDR3: ASNIGQGEAGNTIY

D: .
V: TRBV9
CDR3: ASSVTQGEAGNTIY

D: TRBD1
V: TRBV7-2
CDR3: ASSYTGGDNQPQH

D: .
V: TRBV7-2
CDR3: ASSLTRDSNQPQH

D: .
V: TRBV11-2
CDR3: ASSSETPNTEAF

D: TRBD1
V: TRBV18
CDR3: ASSDRADQPQH

D: TRBD1
V: TRBV6-1
CDR3: ASSERDSSYEQY

D: TRBD2
V: TRBV4-1
CDR3: ASSQEAAGASYNEQF

D: .
V: TRBV6-2/TRBV6-3
CDR3: ASSPRGRGSNQPQH

D: TRBD1
V: TRBV7-8
CDR3: ASSLSAAGGEPQH

D: TRBD2
V: TRBV7-2
CDR3: ASRRVGLEETQY

D: TRBD1
V: TRBV6-5
CDR3: ATRDRGHNEQF

D: .
V: TRBV4-2
CDR3: ASSQDNLANYGYT

D: .
V: TRBV27
CDR3: ASSPGSDTQY

D: TRBD1
V: TRBV12-3/TRBV12-4
CDR3: ASRLTGGYGYT

D: .
V: TRBV3-1/TRBV3-2
CDR3: ASSQDNPDKTRDTQY

D: .
V: TRBV18
CDR3: ASSLHKETEAF

D: .
V: TRBV6-2/TRBV6-3
CDR3: ASSWGQTTTNTGELF

D: TRBD1
V: TRBV4-1
CDR3: ASSQRSSRGQGGGYT

D: .
V: TRBV30
CDR3: AWSYKGQKTYEQY

D: .
V: TRBV18
CDR3: ASSPPGGSSYGYT

D: TRBD2
V: TRBV7-2
CDR3: ASSSEAGLSFEQY

D: .
V: TRBV6-2/TRBV6-3
CDR3: ASSYPRLVGDTGELF

D: TRBD1
V: TRBV5-1
CDR3: ASSLAGTASGNTIY

D: TRBD1
V: TRBV5-1
CDR3: ASTVQGYNEQF